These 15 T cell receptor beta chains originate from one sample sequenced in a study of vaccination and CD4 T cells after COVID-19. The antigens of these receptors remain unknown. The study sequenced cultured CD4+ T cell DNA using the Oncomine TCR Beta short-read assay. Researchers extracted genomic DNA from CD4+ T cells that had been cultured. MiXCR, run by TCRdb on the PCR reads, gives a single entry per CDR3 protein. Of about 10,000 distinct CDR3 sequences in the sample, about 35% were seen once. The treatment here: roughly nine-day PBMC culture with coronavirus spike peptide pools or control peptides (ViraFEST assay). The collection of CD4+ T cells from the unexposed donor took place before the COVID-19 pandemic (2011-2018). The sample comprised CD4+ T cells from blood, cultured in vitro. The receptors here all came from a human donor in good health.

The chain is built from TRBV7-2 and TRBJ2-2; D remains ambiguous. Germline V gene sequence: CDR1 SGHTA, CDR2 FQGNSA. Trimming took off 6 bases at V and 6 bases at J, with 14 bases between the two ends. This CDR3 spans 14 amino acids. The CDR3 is CASSIMGGPGELFF. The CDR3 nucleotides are TGTGCCAGCAGTATTATGGGCGGCCCCGGGGAGCTGTTTTTT.

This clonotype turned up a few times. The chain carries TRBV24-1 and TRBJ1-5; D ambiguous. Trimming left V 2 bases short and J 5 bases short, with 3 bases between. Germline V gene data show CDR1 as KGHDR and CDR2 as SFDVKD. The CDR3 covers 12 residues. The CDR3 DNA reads TGTGCCACCAGTGATTCTTATCAGCCCCAGCATTTT. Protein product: CATSDSYQPQHF.

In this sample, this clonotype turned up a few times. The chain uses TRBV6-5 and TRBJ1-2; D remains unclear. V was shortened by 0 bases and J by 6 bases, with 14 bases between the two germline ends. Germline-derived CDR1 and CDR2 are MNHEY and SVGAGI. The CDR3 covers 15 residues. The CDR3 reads CASSYSNRPRDGYTF. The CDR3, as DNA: TGTGCCAGCAGTTACTCGAATCGACCGAGGGATGGCTACACCTTC.

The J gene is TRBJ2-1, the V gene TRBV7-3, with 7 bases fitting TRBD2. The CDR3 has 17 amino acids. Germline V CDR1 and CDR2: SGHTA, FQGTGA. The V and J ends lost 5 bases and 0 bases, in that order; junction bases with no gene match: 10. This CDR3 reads CASSGKGGGSSYNEQFF. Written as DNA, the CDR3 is TGTGCCAGCAGCGGGAAGGGTGGCGGGAGCTCCTACAATGAGCAGTTCTTC.

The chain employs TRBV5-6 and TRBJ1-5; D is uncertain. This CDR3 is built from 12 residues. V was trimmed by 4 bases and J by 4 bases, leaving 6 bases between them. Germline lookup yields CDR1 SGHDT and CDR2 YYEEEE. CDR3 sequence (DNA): TGTGCCAGCAGCGCCTATAATCAGCCCCAGCATTTT. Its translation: CASSAYNQPQHF.

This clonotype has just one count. The CDR3 DNA reads as TGTGCCAGCAGTACCCTTGCTAGCGGGAAGGGGGCTGAGCAGTTCTTC. As protein: CASSTLASGKGAEQFF. The chain carries TRBV6-4 and TRBJ2-1, with 9 positions matching TRBD2. Trimming cost V 5 bases and J 9 bases; bases outside gene matches: 14. Germline CDR1 reads MRHNA; CDR2 reads SNTAGT. The CDR3 has 16 amino acids.

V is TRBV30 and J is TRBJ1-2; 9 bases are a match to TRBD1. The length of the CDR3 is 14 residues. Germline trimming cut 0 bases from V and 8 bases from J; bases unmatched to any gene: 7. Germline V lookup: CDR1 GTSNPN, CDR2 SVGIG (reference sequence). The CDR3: CAWSVQGASGGYTF. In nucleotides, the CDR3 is TGTGCCTGGAGTGTACAGGGGGCCAGTGGAGGCTACACCTTC.

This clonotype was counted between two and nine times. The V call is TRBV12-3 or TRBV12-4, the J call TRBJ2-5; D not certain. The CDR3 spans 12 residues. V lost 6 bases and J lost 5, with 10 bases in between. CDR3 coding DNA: TGTGCCAGCAGGTTGGGTTCCGAGACCCAGTACTTC. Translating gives CASRLGSETQYF.

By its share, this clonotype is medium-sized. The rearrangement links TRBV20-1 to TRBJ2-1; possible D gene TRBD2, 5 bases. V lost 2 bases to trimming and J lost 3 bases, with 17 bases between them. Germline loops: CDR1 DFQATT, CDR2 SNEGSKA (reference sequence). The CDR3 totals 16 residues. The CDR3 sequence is CSARPTLAFGYNEQFF. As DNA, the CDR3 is TGCAGTGCTAGACCAACTCTAGCCTTTGGCTACAATGAGCAGTTCTTC.

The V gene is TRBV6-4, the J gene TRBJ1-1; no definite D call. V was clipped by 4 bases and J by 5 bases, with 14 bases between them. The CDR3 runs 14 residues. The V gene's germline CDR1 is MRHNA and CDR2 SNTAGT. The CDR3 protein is CASSVEDGRTEAFF. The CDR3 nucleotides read TGTGCCAGCAGTGTAGAGGACGGTAGAACTGAAGCTTTCTTT.

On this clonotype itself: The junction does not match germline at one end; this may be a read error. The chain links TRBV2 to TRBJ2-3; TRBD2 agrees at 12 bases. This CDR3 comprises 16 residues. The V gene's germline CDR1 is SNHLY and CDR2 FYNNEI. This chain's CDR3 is CASSEGGLAGPQAQYF. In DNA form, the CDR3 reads TGTGCCAGCAGCGAAGGGGGACTAGCGGGCCCTCAAGCGCAGTATTTT.

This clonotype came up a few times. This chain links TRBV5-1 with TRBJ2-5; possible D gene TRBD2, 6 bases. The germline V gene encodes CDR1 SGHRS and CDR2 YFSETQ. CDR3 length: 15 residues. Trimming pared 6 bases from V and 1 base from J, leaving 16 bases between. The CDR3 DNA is TGCGCCAGCAACCCAGGGACTGTCGGCCAAGAGACCCAGTACTTC. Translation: CASNPGTVGQETQYF.

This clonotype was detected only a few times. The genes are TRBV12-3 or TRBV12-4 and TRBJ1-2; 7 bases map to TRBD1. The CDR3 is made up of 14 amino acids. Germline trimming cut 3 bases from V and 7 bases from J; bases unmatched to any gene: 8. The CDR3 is CASSLGTDGGGYTF. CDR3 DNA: TGTGCCAGCAGTTTGGGGACAGATGGGGGTGGCTACACCTTC.

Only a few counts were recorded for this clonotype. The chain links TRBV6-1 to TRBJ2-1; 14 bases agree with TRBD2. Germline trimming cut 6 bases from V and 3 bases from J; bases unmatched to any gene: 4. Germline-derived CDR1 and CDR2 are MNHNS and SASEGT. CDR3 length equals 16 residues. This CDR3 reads CASRGTSGRGYNEQFF. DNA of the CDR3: TGTGCCAGCAGGGGGACTAGCGGGAGAGGCTACAATGAGCAGTTCTTC.

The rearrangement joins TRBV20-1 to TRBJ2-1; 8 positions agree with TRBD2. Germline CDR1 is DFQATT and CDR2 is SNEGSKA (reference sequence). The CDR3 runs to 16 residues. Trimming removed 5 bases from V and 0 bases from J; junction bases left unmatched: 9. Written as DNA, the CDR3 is TGCAGTGCTCAAGGAGCGGGAGCGGACTCCTACAATGAGCAGTTCTTC. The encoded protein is CSAQGAGADSYNEQFF.